Listed here are 29 T cell receptor beta chains from one sample, sequenced in a study of T cells in Graves' hyperthyroidism and ophthalmopathy. RNA transcripts were the template for amplifying TCR beta CDR3 regions. First-round RT-PCR targeting the TCR CDR3 was performed with the HTBI primer set. TCRdb reprocessed the multiplex PCR reads via MiXCR and lists one record per CDR3 protein. The repertoire holds around 300,000 distinct CDR3 sequences, with roughly 22% as singletons. Sequencing input: blood. The receptors come from a man aged 25-45 years with Graves' ophthalmopathy.

This clonotype was counted between two and nine times. The V call is TRBV7-3, the J call TRBJ2-5; 7 bases map to TRBD2. This CDR3 comprises 14 residues. Germline-derived CDR1 and CDR2 are SGHTA and FQGTGA. Trimming removed 5 bases from V and 4 bases from J; junction bases left unmatched: 7. For the CDR3, the DNA is TGTGCCAGCAGCCCACGGTGGGGGGGAGAGACCCAGTACTTC. It yields the protein CASSPRWGGETQYF.

The V and J genes are TRBV5-1 and TRBJ2-1; TRBD2 matches at 14 bases. Per germline, CDR1 SGHRS and CDR2 YFSETQ. With V trimmed by 5 bases and J by 2 bases, 0 bases remained unmatched. CDR3 size: 15 residues. The CDR3, as DNA: TGCGCCAGCAGGACTAGCGGGAGGGCCTACAATGAGCAGTTCTTC. The encoded protein is CASRTSGRAYNEQFF. Supplemented by reference TRBV5-1 and TRBJ2-1, the full variable domain reads KAGVTQTPRYLIKTRGQQVTLSCSPISGHRSVSWYQQTPGQGLQFLFEYFSETQRNKGNFPGRFSGRQFSNSRSEMNVSTLELGDSALYLCASRTSGRAYNEQFFGPGTRLTVL.

The rearrangement uses TRBV20-1 and TRBJ2-3; 11 positions match TRBD2. CDR3 size: 17 residues. In germline, CDR1 is DFQATT, CDR2 SNEGSKA (reference sequence). V gave up 0 bases and J gave up 2 bases; unmatched junction bases: 7. The CDR3 sequence is CSARDLGTSGYTDTQYF. As DNA, the CDR3 is TGCAGTGCTAGAGATCTTGGGACTAGCGGATACACAGATACGCAGTATTTT.

This clonotype was recorded at least ten times. The V gene is TRBV12-3 or TRBV12-4, the J gene TRBJ2-7; 10 bases map to TRBD1. This CDR3 contains 14 residues. Trimming removed 8 bases from V and 2 bases from J; junction bases left unmatched: 6. The CDR3 sequence is CASGRGQGTYEQYF. CDR3 in DNA: TGTGCCAGCGGAAGGGGACAGGGGACCTACGAGCAGTACTTC.

This clonotype appeared many times. The V call is TRBV28, the J call TRBJ1-2, with a weak D call TRBD1 (5 bases). CDR3 length: 14 residues. The V and J ends lost 5 bases and 6 bases respectively, with 16 bases between them. CDR1 and CDR2 (germline): MDHEN, SYDVKM. The CDR3 bases are TGTGCCAGCAGTCGGTCCGTCGGGGCAAATGGCTACACCTTC. Its translation is CASSRSVGANGYTF.

The rearrangement uses TRBV15 and TRBJ2-1; 9 nucleotides agree with TRBD2. CDR3 size: 16 residues. Trimming at V came to 5 bases and at J to 3 bases, leaving 8 bases not matched to a gene. Germline V gene lookup returns CDR1 LNHNV and CDR2 YYDKDF (reference sequence). The CDR3: CATSAPLAGFYNEQFF. CDR3 sequence (DNA): TGTGCCACCAGCGCTCCCCTAGCGGGATTCTACAATGAGCAGTTCTTC.

Worth noting for this clonotype: The junction departs from the called germline gene at one end, perhaps through a read error. V usage is TRBV6-1 and J usage is TRBJ1-5, with D possibly TRBD1 on 6 matching bases. The CDR3 spans 13 residues. Per the germline V gene, CDR1 is MNHNS and CDR2 is SASEGT. CDR3 residues: CAGRHGTNQPQHF. CDR3 coding DNA: TGTGCCGGCAGACACGGGACAAATCAGCCCCAGCATTTT.

The chain combines TRBV28 with TRBJ2-5; D is possibly TRBD1 (6 bases). The CDR3 has 15 amino acids. Trimming removed 5 bases at V and 5 bases at J, with 18 bases between. Germline CDR1 and CDR2: MDHEN and SYDVKM. The CDR3 here is CASSPGYRVRETQYF. CDR3 DNA: TGTGCCAGCAGTCCCGGGTACAGGGTACGGGAGACCCAGTACTTC.

As for this clonotype: A read error may be the cause here, since a much bigger clone is one base away. The chain recombines TRBV18 with TRBJ2-7, with TRBD1 identical over 7 bases. CDR1 is KGHSH and CDR2 is LQKENI in the germline V gene. The CDR3 runs to 13 residues. The CDR3 region is CACSRGQDYEQYF. CDR3 DNA sequence: TGTGCCTGCTCTCGCGGACAGGACTACGAGCAGTACTTC.

In its sample, this clonotype was seen many times. The chain combines TRBV9 with TRBJ2-5, with 9 bases lining up with TRBD2. The CDR3 sequence is 14 residues long. CDR1 SGDLS and CDR2 YYNGEE come from the germline V gene. The J segment lost 4 bases and the V segment lost 0 bases, leaving 1 base of the junction unmatched. The chain's CDR3 is CASSVGSGGETQYF. The CDR3 nucleotides are TGTGCCAGCAGCGTAGGTAGCGGGGGAGAGACCCAGTACTTC.

The table lists this clonotype with many counts. The chain uses TRBV3-1 and TRBJ2-1; 7 positions match TRBD2. Germline V gives CDR1 LGHDT, CDR2 YNNKEL (reference sequence). This CDR3 contains 15 residues. V was pared by 2 bases and J by 8 bases, with 9 bases of the junction left unmatched. The CDR3 spells CASSQKPGLIDEQFF. DNA of the CDR3: TGTGCCAGCAGCCAAAAACCGGGACTAATCGATGAGCAGTTCTTC.

The gene calls are TRBV19 and TRBJ2-7, with D maybe TRBD2 (6 bases). Trimming took off 4 bases at V and 4 bases at J, with 11 bases between the two ends. The CDR3 covers 13 residues. CDR1 is LNHDA and CDR2 is SQIVND in the germline V gene (reference sequence). CDR3 region: CASSRTTGYEQYF. CDR3 coding DNA: TGTGCCAGTAGTAGGACTACGGGTTACGAGCAGTACTTC. Full variable domain (remainder filled in from reference TRBV19 and TRBJ2-7): DGGITQSPKYLFRKEGQNVTLSCEQNLNHDAMYWYRQDPGQGLRLIYYSQIVNDFQKGDIAEGYSVSREKKESFPLTVTSAQKNPTAFYLCASSRTTGYEQYFGPGTRLTVT.

Comment on this clonotype: A much larger clone lies a single base off, so this may be a read error. The V gene is TRBV2, the J gene TRBJ1-2; D may be TRBD1 (6 bases). The CDR3 runs 13 residues. V was shortened by 7 bases and J by 4 bases, with 13 bases between the two germline ends. The germline CDR1 and CDR2 sequences are SNHLY and FYNNEI. The DNA of the CDR3 is TGTGCCAGCACCGGGGGCAGGGCCTATGGCTACACCTTC. This gives the protein CASTGGRAYGYTF.

The chain uses TRBV20-1 and TRBJ2-3; 7 bases align to TRBD1. Losses at the gene ends were 4 bases for V and 4 bases for J; bases not matched to a gene: 17. Looked up from germline, CDR1 is DFQATT and CDR2 is SNEGSKA (reference sequence). CDR3 length: 17 residues. In DNA form, the CDR3 reads TGCAGTGCTATATCCGACAGGGAATTTCGTTGGTCAGATACGCAGTATTTT. As protein: CSAISDREFRWSDTQYF.

The chain carries TRBV2 and TRBJ2-7; D gene ambiguous. With 7 bases removed from V and 2 bases from J, the gap between germline ends came to 15 bases. The CDR3 has 14 residues. CDR1 is SNHLY, CDR2 FYNNEI, per germline. As DNA, the CDR3 is TGTGCCAGCAAGGAGCTAGGGCCGACCTACGAGCAGTACTTC. This translates into CASKELGPTYEQYF.

V gene TRBV29-1 combines with J gene TRBJ2-1; D remains unclear. With 1 base removed from V and 1 base from J, the gap between germline ends came to 14 bases. The CDR3 has 16 residues. The germline CDR1 and CDR2 sequences are SQVTM and ANQGSEA. In nucleotides, the CDR3 is TGCAGCGTTGAAGGATCTAAAATGGGGTCCTACAATGAGCAGTTCTTC. This translates into CSVEGSKMGSYNEQFF.

The chain is built from TRBV5-1 and TRBJ1-4, with D possibly TRBD1 on 5 matching bases. In germline, CDR1 is SGHRS, CDR2 YFSETQ. The CDR3 is made up of 14 amino acids. The V end was cut by 3 bases, the J end by 5 bases, with 11 bases between. The CDR3 sequence: CASSSRDGNEKLFF. CDR3 in DNA: TGCGCCAGCAGCTCCCGGGACGGGAATGAAAAACTGTTTTTT.

This clonotype was seen repeatedly, ten times or more. The chain links TRBV7-8 to TRBJ2-5; 7 bases line up with TRBD2. The CDR3 covers 12 residues. Looked up from germline, CDR1 is SGHVS and CDR2 is FQNEAQ. With 6 bases clipped from V and 5 bases from J, the junction kept 3 bases outside the gene matches. CDR3 in DNA: TGTGCCAGCAGGGGGGGAGGGGAGACCCAGTACTTC. It translates to CASRGGGETQYF.

V usage is TRBV9 and J usage is TRBJ2-1; D gene ambiguous. Germline V CDR1 and CDR2: SGDLS, YYNGEE. CDR3 length: 12 amino acids. Trimming stripped 1 base from V and 9 bases from J, with 8 bases between. CDR3 in DNA: TGTGCCAGCAGCGTAACTGGCGGTGAGCAGTTCTTC. As protein: CASSVTGGEQFF.

The chain employs TRBV12-5 and TRBJ2-7; D gene unclear. The CDR3 runs to 11 residues. The V and J ends lost 6 bases and 2 bases respectively, with 5 bases between them. Germline CDR1 is LGHNT and CDR2 is FRNRAP. In DNA form, the CDR3 reads TGTGCTAGTGGGATAACCTACGAGCAGTACTTC. This codes for CASGITYEQYF.

The rearrangement uses TRBV5-1 and TRBJ1-2; 7 nucleotides match TRBD1. CDR1 and CDR2 from the germline V gene are SGHRS and YFSETQ. The trim removed 3 bases at V and 4 bases at J, leaving 6 bases unmatched. CDR3 length: 14 residues. The CDR3 loop reads CASSSTWDSYGYTF. CDR3 bases: TGCGCCAGCAGCTCAACCTGGGACAGCTATGGCTACACCTTC.

The CDR3 sequence is CATTGTSDSWADTQYF. The CDR3 DNA sequence: TGTGCCACCACCGGGACTAGCGACTCGTGGGCAGATACGCAGTATTTT. V usage is TRBV15 and J usage is TRBJ2-3, with 10 bases fitting TRBD2. The germline gives CDR1 LNHNV, CDR2 YYDKDF (reference sequence). V lost 7 bases, J lost 4 bases, and 11 bases stayed unmatched. The CDR3 totals 16 residues.

The V and J genes are TRBV4-2 and TRBJ2-3; 16 bases fit TRBD2. V dropped 4 bases and J dropped 8; count of bases not matched to a gene: 3. The CDR3 consists of 15 residues. Germline CDR1 reads LGHNA; CDR2 reads YNFKEQ. In DNA, the CDR3 is TGTGCCAGCAGCCCGGGACTAGCGGGAGGGGGTACGCAGTATTTT. It codes for CASSPGLAGGGTQYF.

This clonotype was seen many times. This chain uses TRBV11-1 with TRBJ2-5, with D perhaps TRBD2 (5 bases). The ends were cut back, 5 bases at V and 1 base at J, with 14 bases in the middle. The CDR3 length is 15 residues. Germline CDR1 SGHAT, CDR2 FQDESV (reference sequence). The CDR3 loop reads CASSLPSAGQETQYF. The CDR3 DNA is TGTGCCAGCAGCCTCCCCTCTGCGGGCCAAGAGACCCAGTACTTC.

In this sample, this clonotype turned up a few times. This chain connects TRBV20-1 to TRBJ1-1; possible D gene TRBD1, 6 bases. The germline CDR1 and CDR2 sequences are DFQATT and SNEGSKA (reference sequence). V lost 4 bases and J lost 4, with 16 bases in between. CDR3 length equals 14 residues. CDR3 region: CSAISSAGVTEAFF. DNA for the CDR3: TGCAGTGCTATATCCAGTGCAGGGGTCACTGAAGCTTTCTTT.

The chain joins TRBV7-9 to TRBJ2-7; 8 bases match TRBD2. The germline gives CDR1 SEHNR, CDR2 FQNEAQ (reference sequence). The ends lost 6 bases at V and 2 bases at J; junction bases unmatched: 9. This CDR3 region has 15 residues. In DNA, the CDR3 is TGTGCCAGCAGTTCGTACGCGGGAGGTGCCTACGAGCAGTACTTC. Its translation is CASSSYAGGAYEQYF.

The chain uses TRBV30 and TRBJ2-1, with 12 nucleotides matching TRBD2. Germline V gene sequence: CDR1 GTSNPN, CDR2 SVGIG (reference sequence). The CDR3 is 16 residues long. The J segment lost 9 bases and the V segment lost 1 base, leaving 10 bases of the junction unmatched. The CDR3 is CAWSGVLAGGGSEQFF. CDR3 nucleotide sequence: TGTGCCTGGAGTGGAGTTCTAGCGGGAGGGGGTAGTGAGCAGTTCTTC.

This rearrangement joins TRBV19 to TRBJ2-7; D is uncertain. The V end was cut by 3 bases, the J end by 0 bases, with 9 bases between. This CDR3 has 14 amino acids. Germline loops: CDR1 LNHDA, CDR2 SQIVND (reference sequence). The chain's CDR3 is CASSIAGYSYEQYF. CDR3 nucleotide sequence: TGTGCCAGTAGTATTGCCGGCTACTCCTACGAGCAGTACTTC.

The rearrangement joins TRBV5-1 to TRBJ1-2; maybe TRBD1 (6 bases). V was shortened by 0 bases and J by 8 bases, with 11 bases between the two germline ends. CDR3 length: 13 residues. Germline V lookup: CDR1 SGHRS, CDR2 YFSETQ. The CDR3 coding sequence is TGCGCCAGCAGCTTGGACAGGGTAGAAGGCTACACCTTC. This translates into CASSLDRVEGYTF.